The next 9 T cell receptor beta chains were all read from a single sample in a study of T-cell memory formation after mild COVID-19. A single record per CDR3 protein comes from TCRdb applying MiXCR to the 5' RACE reads. Of around 180,000 distinct CDR3 sequences in the sample, around 15% were seen once. The sequencing sample was made of PBMCs or a T cell subset sorted from them (not recorded which). All receptors derive from an adult woman who had mild COVID-19 (a few samples of this study predate the infection). Cell type and time point are not known.

The V and J genes are TRBV24-1 and TRBJ1-6; D is uncertain. CDR3 length: 17 residues. The V and J ends lost 4 bases and 0 bases respectively, with 12 bases between them. Germline V gene sequence: CDR1 KGHDR, CDR2 SFDVKD. CDR3 sequence reads: CATSDVDRSSYNSPLHF. CDR3 coding DNA: TGTGCCACCAGTGACGTCGACCGGAGCTCCTATAATTCACCCCTCCACTTT.

This sequence joins TRBV27 and TRBJ1-5, with 8 bases identical to TRBD1. This CDR3 region has 17 residues. V shed 5 bases and J 4 bases; nucleotides not matched to a gene: 13. Germline CDR1 is MNHEY and CDR2 is SMNVEV (reference sequence). CDR3 amino acids: CASSPRQGWNRNQPQHF. DNA for the CDR3: TGTGCCAGCAGTCCCCGACAGGGGTGGAATAGGAATCAGCCCCAGCATTTT.

The J gene is TRBJ1-2, the V gene TRBV6-5; D is possibly TRBD1 (5 bases). V was trimmed by 4 bases and J by 8 bases, leaving 14 bases between them. Germline V gene sequence: CDR1 MNHEY, CDR2 SVGAGI. The length of the CDR3 is 13 residues. CDR3 in DNA: TGTGCCAGCAGTTCGACTCTGGGACGGGGCTACACCTTC. The encoded protein is CASSSTLGRGYTF.

CDR3 sequence (DNA): TGTGCCAGCAGCCCTATGTCCGGGACTAGCGCTGACGAGCAGTACTTC. It codes for CASSPMSGTSADEQYF. V and J are TRBV7-2 and TRBJ2-7, with 10 bases identical to TRBD2. The CDR3 totals 16 residues. J lost 5 bases, V lost 5 bases, and 12 bases had no gene match. Germline lookup yields CDR1 SGHTA and CDR2 FQGNSA.

This sequence joins TRBV3-1 and TRBJ2-7; a weak D match, TRBD2 (5 bases). Between the trimmed V and J ends, which lost 4 bases and 3 bases, there was a span of 7 bases. Germline V gives CDR1 LGHDT, CDR2 YNNKEL (reference sequence). This CDR3 comprises 12 residues. CDR3 nucleotide sequence: TGTGCCAGCAGCCGGGCGGGCTACGAGCAGTACTTC. This encodes CASSRAGYEQYF.

This clonotype appeared a few times. The chain links TRBV28 to TRBJ1-5; 7 positions match TRBD1. The CDR3 length is 14 residues. V lost 6 bases, J lost 1 base, and 3 bases stayed unmatched. Germline CDR1 reads MDHEN; CDR2 reads SYDVKM. The CDR3 DNA sequence: TGTGCCAGCAGACAGACAGGGAGCAATCAGCCCCAGCATTTT. It translates to CASRQTGSNQPQHF.

This chain joins TRBV7-9 and TRBJ2-3; 10 nucleotides match TRBD2. This CDR3 comprises 15 residues. J was trimmed by 6 bases and V by 5 bases; bases with no gene match: 8. Germline V lookup: CDR1 SEHNR, CDR2 FQNEAQ (reference sequence). CDR3 DNA sequence: TGTGCCAGCAGCATGAGCGGGAGGGCCAGGGATACGCAGTATTTT. Amino acid sequence: CASSMSGRARDTQYF.

The chain links TRBV5-1 to TRBJ2-1; TRBD1 is a possible D gene (6 bases). CDR3 length equals 16 residues. The V end lost 1 base, the J end lost 4 bases, and 15 bases lay between the germline ends. CDR1 and CDR2 (germline): SGHRS, YFSETQ. This CDR3 is CASSLITGLTYNEQFF. The CDR3 DNA reads TGCGCCAGCAGCTTGATTACAGGGCTAACGTACAATGAGCAGTTCTTC.

A few counts support this clonotype. The V gene is TRBV12-3 or TRBV12-4, the J gene TRBJ2-7; D perhaps matches TRBD2 (5 bases). The CDR3 runs 15 residues. The V end lost 3 bases, the J end lost 3 bases, and 15 bases lay between the germline ends. CDR3 nucleotide sequence: TGTGCCAGCAGTTTGAGGGATACCTATAACTACGAGCAGTACTTC. This encodes CASSLRDTYNYEQYF.